The source of this T cell receptor (beta chain) is a study of T cell responses to AZD1222 COVID-19 vaccine. General study results and limits: Donors were chiefly white British, with a greater number of females, and clonal diversity was perhaps underestimated. Spike regions recognized by vaccine-associated CD4 TCRs spanned the protein, led by 160-218 and 743-854. It was only a handful of AZD1222 recipients who were seropositive at baseline.

The data were produced by immunoSEQ multiplex PCR, yet TCRdb's version contains in-frame clones alone and is incomplete. The profile shows 60,000 to 75,000 clones, 60% to 85% of them singletons. For this clone: Antigen unknown.

Doses given second, at about 4 or about 12 weeks, were pooled. With 6 bases removed from V and 3 bases from J, the gap between germline ends came to 12 bases. This CDR3 has 13 residues. Germline lookup yields CDR1 SNHLY and CDR2 FYNNEI. The source of this sequence is an adult who received the AZD1222 COVID-19 vaccine. The input for sequencing was peripheral blood, taken 28 days after the second AZD1222 dose. The chain carries TRBV2 and TRBJ2-7, with a tentative D call TRBD2 (6 bases). This chain's CDR3 is CASRWDFIYEQYF. DNA for the CDR3: TGTGCCAGCAGATGGGACTTCATCTACGAGCAGTACTTC. Full variable domain (missing parts from reference TRBV2 and TRBJ2-7): EPEVTQTPSHQVTQMGQEVILRCVPISNHLYFYWYRQILGQKVEFLVSFYNNEISEKSEIFDDQFSVERPDGSNFTLKIRSTKLEDSAMYFCASRWDFIYEQYFGPGTRLTVT.